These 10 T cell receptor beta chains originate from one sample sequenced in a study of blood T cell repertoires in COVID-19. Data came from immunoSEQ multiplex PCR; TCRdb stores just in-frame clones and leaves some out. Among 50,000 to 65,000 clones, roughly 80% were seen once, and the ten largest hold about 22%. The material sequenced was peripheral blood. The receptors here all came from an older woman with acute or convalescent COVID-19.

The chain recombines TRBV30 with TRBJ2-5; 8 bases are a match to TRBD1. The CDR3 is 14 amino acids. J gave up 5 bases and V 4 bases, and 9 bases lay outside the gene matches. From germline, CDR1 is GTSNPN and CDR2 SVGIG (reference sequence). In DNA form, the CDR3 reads TGTGCCTGGACCCCGTTCGGGACAGGCGAGACCCAGTACTTC. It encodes CAWTPFGTGETQYF.

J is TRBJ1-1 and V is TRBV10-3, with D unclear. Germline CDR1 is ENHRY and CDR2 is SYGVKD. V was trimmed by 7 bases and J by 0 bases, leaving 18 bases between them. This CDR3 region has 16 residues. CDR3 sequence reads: CAITVTGEGMNTEAFF. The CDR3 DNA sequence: TGTGCCATCACAGTCACCGGGGAGGGAATGAACACTGAAGCTTTCTTT.

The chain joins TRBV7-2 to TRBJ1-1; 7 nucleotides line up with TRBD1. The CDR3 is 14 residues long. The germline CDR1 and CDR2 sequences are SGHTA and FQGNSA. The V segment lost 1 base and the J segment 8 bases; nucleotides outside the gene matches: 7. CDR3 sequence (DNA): TGTGCCAGCAGCTTAGGTGTAGGGGGCCCCGAAGCTTTCTTT. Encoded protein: CASSLGVGGPEAFF.

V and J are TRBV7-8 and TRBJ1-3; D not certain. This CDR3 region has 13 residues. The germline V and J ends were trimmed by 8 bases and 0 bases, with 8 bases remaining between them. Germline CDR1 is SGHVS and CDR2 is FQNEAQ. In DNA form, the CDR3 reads TGTGCCAGCGGATGGAGCTCTGGAAACACCATATATTTT. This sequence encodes CASGWSSGNTIYF.

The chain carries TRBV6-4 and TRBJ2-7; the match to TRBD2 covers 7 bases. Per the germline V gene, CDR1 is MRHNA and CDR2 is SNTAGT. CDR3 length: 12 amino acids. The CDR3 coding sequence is TGTGGGGGGGGAGGGCTCTCCTACGAGCAGTACTTC. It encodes CGGGGLSYEQYF.

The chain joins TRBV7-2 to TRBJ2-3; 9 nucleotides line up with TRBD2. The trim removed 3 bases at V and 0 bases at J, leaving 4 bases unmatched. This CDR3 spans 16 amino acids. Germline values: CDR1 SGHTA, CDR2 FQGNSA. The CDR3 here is CASSFSGGSSTDTQYF. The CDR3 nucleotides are TGTGCCAGCAGCTTTAGCGGGGGATCTAGCACAGATACGCAGTATTTT.

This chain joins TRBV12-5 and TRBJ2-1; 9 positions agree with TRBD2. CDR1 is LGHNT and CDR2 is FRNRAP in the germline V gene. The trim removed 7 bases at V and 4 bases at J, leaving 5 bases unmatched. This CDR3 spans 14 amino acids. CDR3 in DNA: TGTGCTAGTGCCAGGAGCGGGGGGTACAATGAGCAGTTCTTC. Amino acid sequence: CASARSGGYNEQFF.

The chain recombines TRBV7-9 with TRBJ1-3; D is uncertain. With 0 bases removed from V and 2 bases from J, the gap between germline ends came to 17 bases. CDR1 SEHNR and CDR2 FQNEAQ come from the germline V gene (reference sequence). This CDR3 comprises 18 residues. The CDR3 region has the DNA TGTGCCAGCAGCTTAGCCGGTCTGGTCCTTGAACCTGGAAACACCATATATTTT. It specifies CASSLAGLVLEPGNTIYF.

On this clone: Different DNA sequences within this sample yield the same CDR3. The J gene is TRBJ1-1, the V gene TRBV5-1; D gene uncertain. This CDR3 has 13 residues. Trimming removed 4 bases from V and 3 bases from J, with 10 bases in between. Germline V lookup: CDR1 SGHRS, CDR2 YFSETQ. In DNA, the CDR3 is TGCGCCAGCAGCCGGGGTGGGGACACTGAAGCTTTCTTT. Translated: CASSRGGDTEAFF. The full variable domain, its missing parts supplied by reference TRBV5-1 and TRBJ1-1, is KAGVTQTPRYLIKTRGQQVTLSCSPISGHRSVSWYQQTPGQGLQFLFEYFSETQRNKGNFPGRFSGRQFSNSRSEMNVSTLELGDSALYLCASSRGGDTEAFFGQGTRLTVV.

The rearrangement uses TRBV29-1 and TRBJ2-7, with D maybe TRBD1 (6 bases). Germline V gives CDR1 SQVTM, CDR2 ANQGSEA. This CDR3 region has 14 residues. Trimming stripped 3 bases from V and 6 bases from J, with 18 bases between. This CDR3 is CSVEAGGTPGEQYF. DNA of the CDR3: TGCAGCGTTGAGGCGGGTGGGACACCCGGCGAGCAGTACTTC.